The 21 T cell receptor beta chains below all came from one sample that was sequenced in a study of cytomegalovirus exposure and HLA in healthy donors (dated by TCRdb to between 2016 and 2019). Libraries came from the immunoSEQ multiplex PCR assay. For the multiplex PCR, a mixture combining 60 forward primers for TCR Vbeta segments and 13 reverse primers for TCR Jbeta segments was used. Imported from immuneACCESS, the table was reduced by TCRdb to in-frame sequences with V and J called. These copies leave out some clones; in studies compared against another copy, an unresolved V gene accounts for under half, and the cause of the remainder is not known. The sample table shows fewer than 200,000 clones, and approximately 85% are seen once. The ten largest make up around 11% of the sample. The sequenced sample consisted of PBMCs. The receptors were sampled from a man aged 50 or older in good health and CMV-seropositive.

Only one count was recorded for this clone. The rearrangement uses TRBV11-1 and TRBJ1-1; 7 bases are a match to TRBD1. Germline V gene data show CDR1 as SGHAT and CDR2 as FQDESV (reference sequence). The CDR3 runs 14 residues. V trimming: 5 bases; J trimming: 0 bases; junction bases outside the gene matches: 3. The CDR3 sequence: CASSPDRVNTEAFF. As DNA, the CDR3 is TGTGCCAGCAGCCCAGACAGGGTGAACACTGAAGCTTTCTTT.

This clone came up a few times. This chain connects TRBV7-9 to TRBJ2-1; TRBD2 matches 8 bases. Germline V lookup: CDR1 SEHNR, CDR2 FQNEAQ (reference sequence). Trimming cost V 4 bases and J 7 bases; bases outside gene matches: 12. The CDR3 spans 16 residues. CDR3 in amino acids: CASSSSYSGEPNEQFF. The CDR3 nucleotides read TGTGCCAGCAGCTCTTCGTATAGCGGGGAACCGAATGAGCAGTTCTTC.

The chain recombines TRBV6-1 with TRBJ2-1; D possibly corresponds to TRBD1 (7 bases). CDR1 is MNHNS, CDR2 SASEGT, per germline. This CDR3 has 12 residues. Trimming removed 10 bases from V and 6 bases from J, with 13 bases in between. CDR3 bases: TGTGCCATACGACAGGGAGGCAATGAGCAGTTCTTC. Its translation: CAIRQGGNEQFF.

This chain uses TRBV28 with TRBJ2-7; TRBD1 agrees at 12 bases. With V trimmed by 7 bases and J by 6 bases, 16 bases remained unmatched. Germline CDR1 and CDR2: MDHEN and SYDVKM. CDR3 length: 17 amino acids. CDR3 amino acids: CASTPPGQGARRGEQYF. The CDR3 DNA is TGTGCCAGCACCCCTCCGGGACAGGGGGCGCGCCGAGGCGAGCAGTACTTC.

This clone has more than one count but fewer than ten. The chain employs TRBV7-2 and TRBJ1-6, with D tentatively TRBD1 (6 bases). V was pared by 1 base and J by 12 bases, with 16 bases between. CDR1 is SGHTA, CDR2 FQGNSA, per germline. CDR3 length: 15 amino acids. In nucleotides, the CDR3 is TGTGCCAGCAGCTTAGAGACAGGATATTGGGTACCCCTCCACTTT. Translation: CASSLETGYWVPLHF.

The V and J genes are TRBV6-1 and TRBJ2-1; 7 bases agree with TRBD2. The CDR3 contains 15 residues. Germline CDR1 is MNHNS and CDR2 is SASEGT. J gave up 4 bases and V 6 bases, and 9 bases lay outside the gene matches. The CDR3 is CASRDGLGFYNEQFF. In DNA, the CDR3 is TGTGCCAGCAGGGACGGACTAGGGTTTTACAATGAGCAGTTCTTC.

V gene TRBV6-5 combines with J gene TRBJ2-7; a possible D gene is TRBD1 (6 bases). With 7 bases removed from V and 6 bases from J, the gap between germline ends came to 19 bases. Germline CDR1 is MNHEY and CDR2 is SVGAGI. The CDR3 runs to 14 residues. CDR3 in amino acids: CASTTNRAGLEQYF. The DNA of the CDR3 is TGTGCCAGCACTACTAACAGGGCTGGGCTCGAGCAGTACTTC.

The chain carries TRBV27 and TRBJ1-3, with TRBD1 identical over 8 bases. The V and J ends lost 4 bases and 0 bases, in that order; junction bases with no gene match: 8. CDR1 and CDR2 from the germline V gene are MNHEY and SMNVEV (reference sequence). CDR3 length: 17 residues. The DNA of the CDR3 is TGTGCCAGCAGTTCCAACAGGGGGGACGGCTCTGGAAACACCATATATTTT. Translating gives CASSSNRGDGSGNTIYF.

J is TRBJ1-1 and V is TRBV11-3, with D unresolved. The V end was cut by 3 bases, the J end by 2 bases, with 7 bases between. CDR3 size: 13 residues. Germline V gives CDR1 SGHNT, CDR2 YENEEA. This chain's CDR3 is CASSFLPNTEAFF. The CDR3 nucleotides are TGTGCCAGCAGCTTTCTCCCTAACACTGAAGCTTTCTTT.

V usage is TRBV19 and J usage is TRBJ1-3; D not certain. The CDR3 length is 13 residues. Germline V gene sequence: CDR1 LNHDA, CDR2 SQIVND (reference sequence). V dropped 8 bases and J dropped 0 bases, with 8 bases sitting between them. The DNA for the CDR3 is TGTGCCAGTTCTTACGGCTCTGGAAACACCATATATTTT. Translating it yields CASSYGSGNTIYF.

The J gene is TRBJ1-2, the V gene TRBV5-1, with 10 positions matching TRBD1. CDR1 SGHRS and CDR2 YFSETQ come from the germline V gene. The CDR3 is 15 amino acids. V dropped 4 bases and J dropped 6; count of bases not matched to a gene: 9. This CDR3 reads CASSLGQGVSDGYTF. The CDR3, as DNA: TGCGCCAGCAGCCTCGGACAGGGGGTTAGTGATGGCTACACCTTC.

The chain recombines TRBV5-5 with TRBJ2-7; D might be TRBD2 (5 bases). Trimming stripped 0 bases from V and 9 bases from J, with 16 bases between. Germline loops: CDR1 SGHKS, CDR2 YYEKEE (reference sequence). This CDR3 spans 14 amino acids. CDR3 DNA: TGTGCCAGCAGCTTGGTAGGGCCCTCAGGAGGGCAGTACTTC. Translation gives CASSLVGPSGGQYF.

The chain is built from TRBV6-6 and TRBJ2-5, with D perhaps TRBD1 (5 bases). Germline CDR1 is MNHNY and CDR2 is SVGAGI (reference sequence). The CDR3 has 14 amino acids. V was trimmed by 0 bases and J by 5 bases, leaving 10 bases between them. As DNA, the CDR3 is TGTGCCAGCAGTTACTCGCAGGGCCGCGAGACCCAGTACTTC. It encodes CASSYSQGRETQYF.

The chain is built from TRBV28 and TRBJ1-5, with 10 bases aligning to TRBD1. Germline loops: CDR1 MDHEN, CDR2 SYDVKM. This CDR3 comprises 15 residues. J gave up 7 bases and V 4 bases, and 7 bases lay outside the gene matches. The CDR3 DNA sequence: TGTGCCAGCAGTTCAGTCCCGGGACAGGGGCAGCCCCAGCATTTT. It is translated as CASSSVPGQGQPQHF. Filled out from reference TRBV28 and TRBJ1-5, the complete variable domain reads DVKVTQSSRYLVKRTGEKVFLECVQDMDHENMFWYRQDPGLGLRLIYFSYDVKMKEKGDIPEGYSVSREKKERFSLILESASTNQTSMYLCASSSVPGQGQPQHFGDGTRLSIL.

The V call is TRBV18, the J call TRBJ2-1; a weak D match, TRBD1 (6 bases). The length of the CDR3 is 16 residues. The germline V gene has CDR1 KGHSH and CDR2 LQKENI. Trimming took off 3 bases at V and 4 bases at J, with 16 bases between the two ends. DNA of the CDR3: TGTGCCAGCTCACCGATCCCAGGGGATGAATACAATGAGCAGTTCTTC. Translated: CASSPIPGDEYNEQFF.

This chain links TRBV30 with TRBJ2-5; D may be TRBD2 (6 bases). TRBJ2-7 explains the end of the DNA better; the J call may be wrong. CDR1 and CDR2 (germline): GTSNPN, SVGIG (reference sequence). The CDR3 has 14 amino acids. CDR3 DNA: TGTGCCTGGAGTCCGCGGGGTCTAGGGTACGAGCAGTACTTC. Translating gives CAWSPRGLGYEQYF.

The V call is TRBV5-6, the J call TRBJ2-4; maybe TRBD2 (6 bases). V was pared by 1 base and J by 7 bases, with 12 bases between. CDR1 SGHDT and CDR2 YYEEEE come from the germline V gene. The CDR3 is 14 amino acids. This chain's CDR3 is CASSLSGDWNIQYF. In DNA form, the CDR3 reads TGTGCCAGCAGCTTGTCGGGGGATTGGAACATTCAGTACTTC.

This clone has only one observation. V usage is TRBV5-4 and J usage is TRBJ1-1, with a weak D call TRBD1 (6 bases). V dropped 4 bases and J dropped 1 base, with 14 bases sitting between them. Per germline, CDR1 SGHNT and CDR2 YYREEE (reference sequence). The CDR3 is 15 amino acids. The CDR3 coding sequence is TGTGCCAGCAGCCTCACAGGGTTGGGGAACACTGAAGCTTTCTTT. It encodes CASSLTGLGNTEAFF.

This chain joins TRBV19 and TRBJ2-7; maybe TRBD2 (5 bases). The CDR3 is made up of 14 amino acids. Germline lookup yields CDR1 LNHDA and CDR2 SQIVND (reference sequence). Trimming removed 2 bases from V and 5 bases from J, with 13 bases in between. CDR3 nucleotides: TGTGCCAGTAGTATAAGCGAGGGCTTCAACGAGCAGTACTTC. The encoded protein is CASSISEGFNEQYF.

The V call is TRBV18, the J call TRBJ2-1, with D maybe TRBD1 (5 bases). Trimming removed 5 bases from V and 7 bases from J, with 12 bases in between. There are 13 residues in the CDR3. CDR1 and CDR2 from the germline V gene are KGHSH and LQKENI. This CDR3 reads CASSEQAGNEQFF. In nucleotides, the CDR3 is TGTGCCAGCTCAGAACAGGCCGGGAATGAGCAGTTCTTC.

This chain joins TRBV2 and TRBJ2-7; 7 bases fit TRBD1. The CDR3 length is 12 residues. Looked up from germline, CDR1 is SNHLY and CDR2 is FYNNEI. Trimming took 7 bases from V and 8 from J; bases not matched to a gene: 8. The CDR3 spells CASTGTDRKQYF. The CDR3 region has the DNA TGTGCCAGCACCGGGACAGACAGAAAGCAGTACTTC. Full variable domain (missing parts from reference TRBV2 and TRBJ2-7): EPEVTQTPSHQVTQMGQEVILRCVPISNHLYFYWYRQILGQKVEFLVSFYNNEISEKSEIFDDQFSVERPDGSNFTLKIRSTKLEDSAMYFCASTGTDRKQYFGPGTRLTVT.